These 17 T cell receptor beta chains came from one sample sequenced in a study of blood T cells in healthy people across ages. Using a J-beta primer mix together with a sample-barcoded 5' primer, a second PCR was run for about 7 to 12 cycles. MiXCR was run by TCRdb on the 5' RACE reads, yielding one entry per CDR3 protein. The sample has 600,000 to 850,000 distinct CDR3 sequences, approximately 39% seen once. Sequenced input: blood. The receptors derive from a woman between 55 and 75 years old in good health.

A note on this clonotype: A much larger clone is a single base away; this may be a read error. The V call is TRBV5-1, the J call TRBJ2-1, with TRBD2 matching over 15 bases. The trim removed 3 bases at V and 10 bases at J, leaving 5 bases unmatched. The CDR3 has 15 amino acids. Germline V CDR1 and CDR2: SGHRS, YFSETQ. CDR3 sequence (DNA): TGCGCCAGCAGCTGGACTAGCGGGGGGGGCTACGAGCAGTTCTTC. Translating it yields CASSWTSGGGYEQFF.

This clonotype is a singleton in its sample. This chain's CDR3 is CASTEQLNEKLFF. In nucleotides, the CDR3 is TGTGCCAGCACGGAACAGCTCAATGAAAAACTGTTTTTT. V is TRBV28 and J is TRBJ1-4; no clear D gene. The CDR3 has 13 residues. Germline CDR1 MDHEN, CDR2 SYDVKM. V dropped 7 bases and J dropped 5 bases, with 11 bases sitting between them.

The genes are TRBV7-2 and TRBJ2-4, with 10 bases lining up with TRBD2. CDR3 length equals 15 residues. The germline V gene encodes CDR1 SGHTA and CDR2 FQGNSA. Trimming cost V 5 bases and J 4 bases; bases outside gene matches: 5. The CDR3 DNA follows: TGTGCCAGCAGCCTGCATAGCGGGAGGAAAAACATTCAGTACTTC. This encodes CASSLHSGRKNIQYF.

This clonotype was observed a handful of times. This sequence may be a read error, since a much larger clone differs from it by one base. The gene calls are TRBV5-1 and TRBJ2-7; 12 nucleotides line up with TRBD1. The CDR3 consists of 15 residues. V lost 3 bases and J lost 7; bases outside the gene matches: 8. Germline assignment: CDR1 SGHRS and CDR2 YFSETQ. CDR3 sequence reads: CASSSGQGAYNEQYF. In DNA form, the CDR3 reads TGCGCCAGCAGCTCGGGACAGGGGGCCTACAATGAGCAGTACTTC.

The J gene is TRBJ1-5, the V gene TRBV4-2, with a tentative D call TRBD1 (5 bases). The V end lost 0 bases, the J end lost 7 bases, and 13 bases lay between the germline ends. The germline V gene has CDR1 LGHNA and CDR2 YNFKEQ. The CDR3 has 15 amino acids. The DNA for the CDR3 is TGTGCCAGCAGCCAAGATTTGGGCAGGGCCCAGCCCCAGCATTTT. Translating it yields CASSQDLGRAQPQHF.

This chain joins TRBV10-3 and TRBJ2-7; TRBD2 is a possible D gene (5 bases). V lost 4 bases and J 6 bases, leaving 10 bases between the germline ends. CDR3 size: 12 residues. The germline gives CDR1 ENHRY, CDR2 SYGVKD. The CDR3, as DNA: TGTGCCATCAGTGTGGAAAGCGGCGAGCAGTACTTC. Translated, it gives CAISVESGEQYF.

This clonotype was seen at least ten times. This chain connects TRBV29-1 to TRBJ2-1; 14 positions match TRBD2. CDR1 and CDR2 (germline): SQVTM, ANQGSEA. The CDR3 has 20 residues. After removal of 2 bases from V and 7 bases from J, the junction contained 19 bases not matched to a gene. CDR3 in DNA: TGCAGCGTTGAACCTAGTTGGGGGACTAGCGGGAGAAAGGCGGGGAATGAGCAGTTCTTC. Protein product: CSVEPSWGTSGRKAGNEQFF.

V and J are TRBV30 and TRBJ1-2; the match to TRBD1 covers 7 bases. Germline lookup yields CDR1 GTSNPN and CDR2 SVGIG (reference sequence). The CDR3 covers 14 residues. The CDR3 loop is CACTTAGGNYGYTF. CDR3 coding DNA: TGTGCATGTACCACCGCAGGGGGAAACTATGGCTACACCTTC.

The chain combines TRBV27 with TRBJ2-7; 8 nucleotides line up with TRBD2. The CDR3 contains 14 residues. V shed 7 bases, J shed 2 bases, and the junction held 7 bases outside the gene matches. Germline V gene data show CDR1 as MNHEY and CDR2 as SMNVEV (reference sequence). The CDR3 nucleotides read TGTGCCAGCATGACTAGGACTAGCCCCTACGAGCAGTACTTC. Amino acids: CASMTRTSPYEQYF.

The count of this clonotype is one. The chain carries TRBV2 and TRBJ2-5; D is unresolved. The germline gives CDR1 SNHLY, CDR2 FYNNEI. Trimming took off 7 bases at V and 3 bases at J, with 12 bases between the two ends. CDR3 length: 13 residues. CDR3 loop: CASTPLGEETQYF. The DNA for the CDR3 is TGTGCCAGCACTCCCCTGGGTGAAGAGACCCAGTACTTC. The full variable domain, with the rest looked up from reference TRBV2 and TRBJ2-5, is EPEVTQTPSHQVTQMGQEVILRCVPISNHLYFYWYRQILGQKVEFLVSFYNNEISEKSEIFDDQFSVERPDGSNFTLKIRSTKLEDSAMYFCASTPLGEETQYFGPGTRLLVL.

This chain joins TRBV4-3 and TRBJ2-7; D perhaps matches TRBD1 (6 bases). The DNA end lines up better with TRBJ2-5; the J call may be wrong. The CDR3 has 15 residues. The germline V gene encodes CDR1 LGHNA and CDR2 YSLEER. The CDR3 region is CASSQDGRGWETQYF. CDR3 bases: TGCGCCAGCAGCCAAGATGGCAGGGGATGGGAGACCCAGTACTTC.

The chain employs TRBV6-5 and TRBJ1-2; 7 bases match TRBD1. V dropped 0 bases and J dropped 0; count of bases not matched to a gene: 13. This CDR3 contains 19 residues. CDR1 and CDR2 (germline): MNHEY, SVGAGI. The CDR3 sequence: CASSYSRLQGMVSNYGYTF. The CDR3 region has the DNA TGTGCCAGCAGTTACTCGAGGCTACAGGGGATGGTATCTAACTATGGCTACACCTTC.

The gene calls are TRBV27 and TRBJ1-2, with 8 bases fitting TRBD1. Per the germline V gene, CDR1 is MNHEY and CDR2 is SMNVEV (reference sequence). V was pared by 6 bases and J by 7 bases, with 13 bases of the junction left unmatched. CDR3 length: 15 amino acids. CDR3 loop: CASRTSDRDGLGYTF. The CDR3 DNA reads as TGTGCCAGCAGGACTTCGGACAGGGATGGCCTTGGCTACACCTTC.

The V gene is TRBV6-5, the J gene TRBJ1-1; D not certain. CDR1 and CDR2 from the germline V gene are MNHEY and SVGAGI. This CDR3 is built from 13 residues. Between the trimmed V and J ends, which lost 0 bases and 6 bases, there was a span of 8 bases. As DNA, the CDR3 is TGTGCCAGCAGTTACTCGACGGGCTCTGAAGCTTTCTTT. This translates into CASSYSTGSEAFF.

This clonotype has a handful of counts. The J gene is TRBJ1-1, the V gene TRBV7-9; no clear D gene. The CDR3 is 14 residues long. The germline V and J ends were trimmed by 5 bases and 4 bases, with 14 bases remaining between them. Germline V gene data show CDR1 as SEHNR and CDR2 as FQNEAQ (reference sequence). CDR3 sequence reads: CASSPPGVGTEAFF. DNA for the CDR3: TGTGCCAGCAGCCCCCCGGGCGTGGGCACTGAAGCTTTCTTT.

Note on this clonotype: This clone may be a read error of a much larger clone one base away. The CDR3 DNA reads as TGTGCCAGCAGGGCCGTAGTTTCTCAAGAGACCCAGTACTTC. It codes for CASRAVVSQETQYF. The genes are TRBV11-2 and TRBJ2-5, with unresolved D. Looked up from germline, CDR1 is SGHAT and CDR2 is FQNNGV. The CDR3 has 14 amino acids. Trimming removed 6 bases at V and 2 bases at J, with 13 bases between.

V is TRBV14 and J is TRBJ2-2, with TRBD2 matching 10 bases. Trimming cost V 4 bases and J 1 base; bases outside gene matches: 3. The CDR3 totals 16 residues. Germline CDR1 is SGHDN and CDR2 is FVKESK. This chain's CDR3 is CASSLTSGMNTGELFF. The DNA for the CDR3 is TGTGCCAGCAGCCTTACTAGCGGGATGAACACCGGGGAGCTGTTTTTT.